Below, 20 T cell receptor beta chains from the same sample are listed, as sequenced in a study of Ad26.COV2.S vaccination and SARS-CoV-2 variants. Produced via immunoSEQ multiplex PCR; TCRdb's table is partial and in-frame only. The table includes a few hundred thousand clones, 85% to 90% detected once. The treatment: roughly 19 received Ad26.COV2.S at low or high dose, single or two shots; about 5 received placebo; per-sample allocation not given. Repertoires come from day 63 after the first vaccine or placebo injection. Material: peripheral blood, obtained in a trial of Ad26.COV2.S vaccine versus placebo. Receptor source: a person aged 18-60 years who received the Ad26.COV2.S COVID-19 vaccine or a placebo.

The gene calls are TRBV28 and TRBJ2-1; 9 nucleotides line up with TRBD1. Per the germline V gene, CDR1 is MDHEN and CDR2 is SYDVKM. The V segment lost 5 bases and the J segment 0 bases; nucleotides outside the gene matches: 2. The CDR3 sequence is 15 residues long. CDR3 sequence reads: CASSPTGGSYNEQFF. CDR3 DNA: TGTGCCAGCAGTCCGACAGGGGGCTCCTACAATGAGCAGTTCTTC.

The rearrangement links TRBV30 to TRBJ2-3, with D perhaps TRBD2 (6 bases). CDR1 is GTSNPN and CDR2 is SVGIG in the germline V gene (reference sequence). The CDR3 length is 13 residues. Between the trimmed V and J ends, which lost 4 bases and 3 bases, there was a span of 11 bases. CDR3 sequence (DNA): TGTGCCTGGACTCCGGGACTTACAGATACGCAGTATTTT. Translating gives CAWTPGLTDTQYF. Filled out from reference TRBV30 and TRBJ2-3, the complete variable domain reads SQTIHQWPATLVQPVGSPLSLECTVEGTSNPNLYWYRQAAGRGLQLLFYSVGIGQISSEVPQNLSASRPQDRQFILSSKKLLLSDSGFYLCAWTPGLTDTQYFGPGTRLTVL.

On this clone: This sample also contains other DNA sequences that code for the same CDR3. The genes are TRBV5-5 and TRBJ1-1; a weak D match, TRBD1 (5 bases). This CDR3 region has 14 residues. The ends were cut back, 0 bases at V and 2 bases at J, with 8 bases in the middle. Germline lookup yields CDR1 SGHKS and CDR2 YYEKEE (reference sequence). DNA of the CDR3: TGTGCCAGCAGCTTGGGACAGCGTAACACTGAAGCTTTCTTT. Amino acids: CASSLGQRNTEAFF. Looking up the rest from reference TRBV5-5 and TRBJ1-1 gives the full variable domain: DAGVTQSPTHLIKTRGQQVTLRCSPISGHKSVSWYQQVLGQGPQFIFQYYEKEERGRGNFPDRFSARQFPNYSSELNVNALLLGDSALYLCASSLGQRNTEAFFGQGTRLTVV.

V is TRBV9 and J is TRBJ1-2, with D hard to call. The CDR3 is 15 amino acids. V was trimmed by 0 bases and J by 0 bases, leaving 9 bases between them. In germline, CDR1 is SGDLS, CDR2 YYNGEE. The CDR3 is CASSVGAATNYGYTF. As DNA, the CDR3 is TGTGCCAGCAGCGTAGGGGCAGCAACTAACTATGGCTACACCTTC.

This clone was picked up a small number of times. The CDR3 DNA reads as TGTGCCAGCAGTTTAAGGACAGGGGGTTTTCAGCCCCAGCATTTT. Its protein product is CASSLRTGGFQPQHF. This chain joins TRBV27 and TRBJ1-5; TRBD1 matches at 10 bases. The junction had 4 bases not matched to a gene; V was cut back by 2 bases and J by 6 bases. Germline CDR1 and CDR2: MNHEY and SMNVEV (reference sequence). The CDR3 totals 15 residues.

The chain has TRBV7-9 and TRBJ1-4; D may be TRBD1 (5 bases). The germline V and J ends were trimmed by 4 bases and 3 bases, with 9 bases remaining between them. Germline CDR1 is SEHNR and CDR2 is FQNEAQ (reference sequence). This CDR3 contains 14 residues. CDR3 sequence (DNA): TGTGCCAGCAGCTCCGACAGCGCTAATGAAAAACTGTTTTTT. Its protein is CASSSDSANEKLFF.

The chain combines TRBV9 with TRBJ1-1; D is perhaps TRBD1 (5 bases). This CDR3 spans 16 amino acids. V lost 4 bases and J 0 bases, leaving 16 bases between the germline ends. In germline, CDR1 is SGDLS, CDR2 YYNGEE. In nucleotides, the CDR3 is TGTGCCAGCAGCCTGGGACGCGGTGTTCTGAACACTGAAGCTTTCTTT. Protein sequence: CASSLGRGVLNTEAFF.

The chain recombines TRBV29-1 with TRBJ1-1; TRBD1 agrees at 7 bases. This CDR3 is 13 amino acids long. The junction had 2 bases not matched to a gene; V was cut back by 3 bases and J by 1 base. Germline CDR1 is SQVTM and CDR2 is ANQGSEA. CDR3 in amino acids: CSVDTGANTEAFF. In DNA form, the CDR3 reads TGCAGCGTTGATACAGGGGCGAACACTGAAGCTTTCTTT.

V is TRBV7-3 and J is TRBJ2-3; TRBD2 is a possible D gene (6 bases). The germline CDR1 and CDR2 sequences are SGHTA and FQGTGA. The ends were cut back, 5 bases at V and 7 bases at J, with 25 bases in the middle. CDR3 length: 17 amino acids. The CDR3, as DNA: TGTGCCAGCAGCCCGGGCGGTAGGCAGGGAGGCTTTAATACGCAGTATTTT. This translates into CASSPGGRQGGFNTQYF.

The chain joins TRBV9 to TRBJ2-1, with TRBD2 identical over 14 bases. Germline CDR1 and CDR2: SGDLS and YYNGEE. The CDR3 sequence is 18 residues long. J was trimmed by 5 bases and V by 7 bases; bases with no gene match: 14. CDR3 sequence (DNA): TGTGCCAGCCGCGCGACTAGCGGGAGGGGGTGGGAGGACAATGAGCAGTTCTTC. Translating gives CASRATSGRGWEDNEQFF. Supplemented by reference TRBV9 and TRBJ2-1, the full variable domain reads DSGVTQTPKHLITATGQRVTLRCSPRSGDLSVYWYQQSLDQGLQFLIQYYNGEERAKGNILERFSAQQFPDLHSELNLSSLELGDSALYFCASRATSGRGWEDNEQFFGPGTRLTVL.

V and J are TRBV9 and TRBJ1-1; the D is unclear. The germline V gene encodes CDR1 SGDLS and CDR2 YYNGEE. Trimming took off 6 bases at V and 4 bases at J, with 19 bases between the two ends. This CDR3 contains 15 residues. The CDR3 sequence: CASNPGGHPGTEAFF. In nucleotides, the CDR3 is TGTGCCAGCAATCCGGGCGGGCACCCGGGCACTGAAGCTTTCTTT.

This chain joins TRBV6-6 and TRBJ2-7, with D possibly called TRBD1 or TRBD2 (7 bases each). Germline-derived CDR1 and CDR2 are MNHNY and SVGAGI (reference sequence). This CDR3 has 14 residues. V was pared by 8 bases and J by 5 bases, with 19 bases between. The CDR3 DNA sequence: TGTGCCAGCCAGGGGGGGCTCCTTCAGGACGAGCAGTACTTC. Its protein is CASQGGLLQDEQYF.

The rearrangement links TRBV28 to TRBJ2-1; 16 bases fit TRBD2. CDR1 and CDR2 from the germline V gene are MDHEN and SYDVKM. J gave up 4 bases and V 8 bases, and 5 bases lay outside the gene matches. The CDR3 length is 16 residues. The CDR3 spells CASGTSGRALYNEQFF. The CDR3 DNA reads TGTGCCAGCGGGACTAGCGGGAGGGCCCTTTACAATGAGCAGTTCTTC.

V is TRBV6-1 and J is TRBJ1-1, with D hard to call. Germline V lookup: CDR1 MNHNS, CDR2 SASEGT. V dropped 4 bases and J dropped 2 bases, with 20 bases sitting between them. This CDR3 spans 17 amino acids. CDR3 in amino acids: CASSVIGSWGTNTEAFF. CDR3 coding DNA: TGTGCCAGCAGTGTAATAGGTTCTTGGGGAACCAACACTGAAGCTTTCTTT.

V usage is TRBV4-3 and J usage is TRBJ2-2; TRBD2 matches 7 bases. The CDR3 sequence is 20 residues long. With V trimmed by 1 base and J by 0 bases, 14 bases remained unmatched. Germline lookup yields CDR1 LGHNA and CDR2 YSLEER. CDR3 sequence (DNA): TGCGCCAGCAGCCAAGTCGCCACACTAGCGAACGGCGCGAACACCGGGGAGCTGTTTTTT. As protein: CASSQVATLANGANTGELFF.

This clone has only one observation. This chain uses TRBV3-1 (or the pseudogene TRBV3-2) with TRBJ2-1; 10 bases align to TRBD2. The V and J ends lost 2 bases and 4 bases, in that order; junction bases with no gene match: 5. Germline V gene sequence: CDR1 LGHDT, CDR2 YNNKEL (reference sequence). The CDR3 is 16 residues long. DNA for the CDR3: TGTGCCAGCAGCCAAAGACTAGCGGGTCCATACAATGAGCAGTTCTTC. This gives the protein CASSQRLAGPYNEQFF.

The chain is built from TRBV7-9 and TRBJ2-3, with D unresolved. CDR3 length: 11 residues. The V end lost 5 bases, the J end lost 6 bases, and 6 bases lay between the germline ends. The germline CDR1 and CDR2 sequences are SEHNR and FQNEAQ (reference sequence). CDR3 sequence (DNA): TGTGCCAGCAGCGGGGATGATACGCAGTATTTT. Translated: CASSGDDTQYF. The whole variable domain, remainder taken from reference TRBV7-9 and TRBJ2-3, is DTGVSQNPRHKITKRGQNVTFRCDPISEHNRLYWYRQTLGQGPEFLTYFQNEAQLEKSRLLSDRFSAERPKGSFSTLEIQRTEQGDSAMYLCASSGDDTQYFGPGTRLTVL.

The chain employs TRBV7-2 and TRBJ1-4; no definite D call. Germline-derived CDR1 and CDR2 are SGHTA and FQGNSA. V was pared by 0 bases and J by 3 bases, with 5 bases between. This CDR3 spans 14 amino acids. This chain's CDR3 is CASSLAYANEKLFF. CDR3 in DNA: TGTGCCAGCAGCTTAGCGTACGCTAATGAAAAACTGTTTTTT.

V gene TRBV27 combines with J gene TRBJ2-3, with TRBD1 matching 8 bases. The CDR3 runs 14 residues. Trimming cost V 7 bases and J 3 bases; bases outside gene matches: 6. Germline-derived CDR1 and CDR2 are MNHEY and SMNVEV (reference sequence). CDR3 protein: CASNTGGWTDTQYF. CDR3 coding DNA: TGTGCCAGCAATACAGGGGGTTGGACAGATACGCAGTATTTT.

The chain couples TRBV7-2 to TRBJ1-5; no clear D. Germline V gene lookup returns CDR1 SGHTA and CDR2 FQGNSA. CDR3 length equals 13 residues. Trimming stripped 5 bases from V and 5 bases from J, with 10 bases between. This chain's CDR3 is CASSLKVDQPQHF. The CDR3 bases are TGTGCCAGCAGCCTGAAGGTAGATCAGCCCCAGCATTTT.